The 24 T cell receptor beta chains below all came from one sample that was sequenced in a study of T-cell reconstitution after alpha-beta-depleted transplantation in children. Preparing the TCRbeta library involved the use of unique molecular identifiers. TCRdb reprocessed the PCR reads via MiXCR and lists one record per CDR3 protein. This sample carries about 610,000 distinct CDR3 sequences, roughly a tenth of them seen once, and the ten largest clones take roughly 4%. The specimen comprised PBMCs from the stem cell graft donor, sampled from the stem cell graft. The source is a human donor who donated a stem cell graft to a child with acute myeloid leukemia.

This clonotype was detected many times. Here the CDR3 DNA reads TGCAGTGCTAGGGTGGCGTCGGGATTGAGATACAATGAGCAGTTCTTC. Translated: CSARVASGLRYNEQFF. The chain employs TRBV20-1 and TRBJ2-1; D may be TRBD2 (5 bases). The ends were cut back, 3 bases at V and 4 bases at J, with 19 bases in the middle. The CDR3 runs to 16 residues. From germline, CDR1 is DFQATT and CDR2 SNEGSKA (reference sequence).

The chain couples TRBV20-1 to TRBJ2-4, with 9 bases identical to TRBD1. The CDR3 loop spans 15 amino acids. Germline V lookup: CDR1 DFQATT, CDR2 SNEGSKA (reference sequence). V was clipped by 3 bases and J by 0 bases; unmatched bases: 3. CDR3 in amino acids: CSASRTGVAKNIQYF. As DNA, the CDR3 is TGCAGTGCTAGCCGGACAGGGGTAGCCAAAAACATTCAGTACTTC.

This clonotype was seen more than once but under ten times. The CDR3: CASSQDRAGEGNIQYF. The CDR3 DNA is TGCGCCAGCAGCCAAGATCGGGCGGGAGAGGGAAACATTCAGTACTTC. V usage is TRBV4-3 and J usage is TRBJ2-4; 7 positions agree with TRBD2. Germline V gene lookup returns CDR1 LGHNA and CDR2 YSLEER. After removal of 0 bases from V and 6 bases from J, the junction contained 8 bases not matched to a gene. The CDR3 consists of 16 residues.

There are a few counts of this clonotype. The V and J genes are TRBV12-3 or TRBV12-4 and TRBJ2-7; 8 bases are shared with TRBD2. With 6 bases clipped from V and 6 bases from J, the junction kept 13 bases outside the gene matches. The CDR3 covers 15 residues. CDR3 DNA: TGTGCCAGCAGGCCCGACGGGACTAGGTACCGCGAGCAGTACTTC. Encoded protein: CASRPDGTRYREQYF.

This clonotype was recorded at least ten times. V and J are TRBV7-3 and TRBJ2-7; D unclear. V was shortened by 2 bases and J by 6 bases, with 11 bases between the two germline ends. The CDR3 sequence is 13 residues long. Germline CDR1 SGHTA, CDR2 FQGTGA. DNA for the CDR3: TGTGCCAGCAGCTTACGTCTAGAGGCCGAGCAGTACTTC. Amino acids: CASSLRLEAEQYF.

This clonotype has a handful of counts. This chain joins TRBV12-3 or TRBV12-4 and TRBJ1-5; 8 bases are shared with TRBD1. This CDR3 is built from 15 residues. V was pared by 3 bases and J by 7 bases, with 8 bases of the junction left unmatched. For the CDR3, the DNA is TGTGCCAGCAGTTTTTCAGGGGGCAGCGGCCAGCCCCAGCATTTT. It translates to CASSFSGGSGQPQHF.

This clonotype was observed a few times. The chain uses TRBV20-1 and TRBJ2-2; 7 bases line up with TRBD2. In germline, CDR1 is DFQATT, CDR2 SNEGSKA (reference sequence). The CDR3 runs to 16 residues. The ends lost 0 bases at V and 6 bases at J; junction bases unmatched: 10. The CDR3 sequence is CSARDLSGTYPGELFF. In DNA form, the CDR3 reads TGCAGTGCTAGAGATCTGAGCGGGACTTATCCCGGGGAGCTGTTTTTT.

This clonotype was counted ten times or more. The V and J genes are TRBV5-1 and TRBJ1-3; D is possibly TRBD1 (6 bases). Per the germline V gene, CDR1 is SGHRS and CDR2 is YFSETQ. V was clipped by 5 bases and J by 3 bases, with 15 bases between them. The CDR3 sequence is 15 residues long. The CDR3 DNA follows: TGCGCCAGCAGGTCTGGGGGCGTTCTTGGAAACACCATATATTTT. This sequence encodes CASRSGGVLGNTIYF.

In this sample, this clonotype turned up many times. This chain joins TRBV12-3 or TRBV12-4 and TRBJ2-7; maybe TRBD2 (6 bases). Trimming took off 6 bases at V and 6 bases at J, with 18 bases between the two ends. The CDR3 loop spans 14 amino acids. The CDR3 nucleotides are TGTGCCAGCAGGGCGGGACCGATACCCGCCGAGCAGTACTTC. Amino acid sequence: CASRAGPIPAEQYF.

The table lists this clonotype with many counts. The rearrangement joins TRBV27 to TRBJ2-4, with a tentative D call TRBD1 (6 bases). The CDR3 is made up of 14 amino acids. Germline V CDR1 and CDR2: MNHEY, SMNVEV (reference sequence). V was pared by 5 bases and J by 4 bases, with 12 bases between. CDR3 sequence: CASSDQGPKNIQYF. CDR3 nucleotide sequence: TGTGCCAGCAGTGATCAGGGGCCAAAAAACATTCAGTACTTC.

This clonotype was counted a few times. Written as DNA, the CDR3 is TGTGCCAGCAGCTTAGAGGGCGGCACGTACAATGAGCAGTTCTTC. It is translated as CASSLEGGTYNEQFF. The chain has TRBV11-2 and TRBJ2-1; D is unclear. The CDR3 is 15 amino acids. The germline gives CDR1 SGHAT, CDR2 FQNNGV. Trimming took 0 bases from V and 4 from J, leaving 10 bases between them.

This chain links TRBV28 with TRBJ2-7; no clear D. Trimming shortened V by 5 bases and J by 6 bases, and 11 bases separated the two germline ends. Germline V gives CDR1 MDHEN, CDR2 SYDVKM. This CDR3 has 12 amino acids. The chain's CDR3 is CASSPSIGEQYF. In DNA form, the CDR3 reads TGTGCCAGCAGTCCATCTATAGGCGAGCAGTACTTC.

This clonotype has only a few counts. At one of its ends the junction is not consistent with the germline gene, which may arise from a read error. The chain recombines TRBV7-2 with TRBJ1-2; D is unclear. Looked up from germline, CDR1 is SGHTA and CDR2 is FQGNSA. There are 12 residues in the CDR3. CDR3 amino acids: CASILSAYGYTF. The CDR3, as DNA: TGTGCCAGCATCTTATCAGCTTATGGCTACACCTTC.

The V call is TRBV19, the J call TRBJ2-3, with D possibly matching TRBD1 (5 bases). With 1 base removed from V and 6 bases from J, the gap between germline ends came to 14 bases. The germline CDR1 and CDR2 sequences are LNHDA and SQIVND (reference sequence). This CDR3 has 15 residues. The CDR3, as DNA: TGTGCCAGTAGTATAGTGCAGGGAATCGCTGATACGCAGTATTTT. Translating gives CASSIVQGIADTQYF.

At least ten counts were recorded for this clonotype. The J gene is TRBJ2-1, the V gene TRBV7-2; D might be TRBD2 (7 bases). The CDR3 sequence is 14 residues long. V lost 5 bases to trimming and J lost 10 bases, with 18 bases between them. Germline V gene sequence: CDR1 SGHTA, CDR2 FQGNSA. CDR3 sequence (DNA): TGTGCCAGCAGCCTCCGACGGGGGGCTCCAGAGCAGTTCTTC. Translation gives CASSLRRGAPEQFF.

The CDR3 DNA sequence: TGTGCCAGCAGCTTAGCGGTCGCCAGGTTCCGCGAGCAGTACTTC. Translated: CASSLAVARFREQYF. The rearrangement uses TRBV7-4 and TRBJ2-7; D call uncertain. Trimming removed 0 bases from V and 6 bases from J, with 15 bases in between. The CDR3 totals 15 residues. Germline loops: CDR1 SGHVT, CDR2 SQSDAQ.

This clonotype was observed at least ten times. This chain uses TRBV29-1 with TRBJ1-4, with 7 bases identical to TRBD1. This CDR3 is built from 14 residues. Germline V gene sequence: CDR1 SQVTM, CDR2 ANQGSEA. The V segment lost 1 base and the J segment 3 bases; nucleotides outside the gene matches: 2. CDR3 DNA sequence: TGCAGCGTTGAAGGAAGGGGGCCTAATGAAAAACTGTTTTTT. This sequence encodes CSVEGRGPNEKLFF.

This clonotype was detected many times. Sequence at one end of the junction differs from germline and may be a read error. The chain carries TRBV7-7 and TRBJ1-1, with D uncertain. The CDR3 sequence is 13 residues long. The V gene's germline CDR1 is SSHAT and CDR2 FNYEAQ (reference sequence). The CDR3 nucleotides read TGTGCTAGCAGCTTAGCCCGGGAAACTGAAGCTTTCTTT. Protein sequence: CASSLARETEAFF.

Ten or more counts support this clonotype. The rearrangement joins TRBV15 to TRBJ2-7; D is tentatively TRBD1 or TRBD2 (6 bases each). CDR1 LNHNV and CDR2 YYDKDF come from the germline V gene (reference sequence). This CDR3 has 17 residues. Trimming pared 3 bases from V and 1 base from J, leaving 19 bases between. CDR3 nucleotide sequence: TGTGCCACCAGCAGCTCCCCTGGTGGAGGGGGGTCCTACGAGCAGTACTTC. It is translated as CATSSSPGGGGSYEQYF.

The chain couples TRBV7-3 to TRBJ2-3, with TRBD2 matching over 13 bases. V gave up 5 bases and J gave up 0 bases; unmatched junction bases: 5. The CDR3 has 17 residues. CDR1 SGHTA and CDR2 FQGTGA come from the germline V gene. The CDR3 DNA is TGTGCCAGCAGCAAGGGACTAGCGGGACTTAGCACAGATACGCAGTATTTT. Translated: CASSKGLAGLSTDTQYF.

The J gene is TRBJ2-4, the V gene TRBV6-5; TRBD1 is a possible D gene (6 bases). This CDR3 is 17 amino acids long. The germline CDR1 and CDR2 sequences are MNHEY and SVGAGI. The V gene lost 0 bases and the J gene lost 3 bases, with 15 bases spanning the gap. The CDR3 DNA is TGTGCCAGCAGTTACTCGATTCAGGGGATAGGCAAAAACATTCAGTACTTC. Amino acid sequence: CASSYSIQGIGKNIQYF.

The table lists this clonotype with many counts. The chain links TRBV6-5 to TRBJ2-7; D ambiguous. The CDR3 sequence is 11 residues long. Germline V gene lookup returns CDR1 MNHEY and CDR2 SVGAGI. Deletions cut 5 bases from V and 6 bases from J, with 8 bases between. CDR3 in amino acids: CASSTIFEQYF. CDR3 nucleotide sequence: TGTGCCAGCAGTACCATATTCGAGCAGTACTTC.

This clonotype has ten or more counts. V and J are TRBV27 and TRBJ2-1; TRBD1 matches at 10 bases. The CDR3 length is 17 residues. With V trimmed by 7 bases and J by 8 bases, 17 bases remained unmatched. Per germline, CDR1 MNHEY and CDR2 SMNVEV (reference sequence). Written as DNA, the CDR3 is TGTGCCAGCAACAGTCTTGTAGGACAGGGGGATCTTGATGAGCAGTTCTTC. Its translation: CASNSLVGQGDLDEQFF.

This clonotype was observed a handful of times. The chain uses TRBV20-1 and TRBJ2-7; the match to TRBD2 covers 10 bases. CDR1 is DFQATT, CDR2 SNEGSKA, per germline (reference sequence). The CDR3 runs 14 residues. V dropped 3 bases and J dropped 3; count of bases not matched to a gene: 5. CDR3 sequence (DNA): TGCAGTGCTAGGGGGACTAGCGAAAGCTACGAGCAGTACTTC. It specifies CSARGTSESYEQYF.